This TCR beta chain was found in a study of a mutant IDH1 vaccine in newly diagnosed glioma. The time point was: week 5, during vaccination. Doses consisted of 300 ug of mutant IDH1 20-mer peptide each, paired with topical imiquimod. Remarks on this clone: Its antigen remains unidentified.

Libraries were prepared by immunoSEQ multiplex PCR; TCRdb keeps only in-frame clonotypes and omits some of them. Of 70,000 to 90,000 clones in the sample, roughly nine tenths were seen once. The CDR3 runs to 12 residues. The V gene's germline CDR1 is SGHRS and CDR2 YFSETQ. V was pared by 0 bases and J by 6 bases, with 6 bases between. This material consisted of PBMCs, taken from a glioma patient whose treatment included an IDH1 peptide vaccine. This receptor was identified in a woman aged 50 to 60 with glioma. The chain joins TRBV5-1 to TRBJ1-1; D not certain. CDR3 nucleotide sequence: TGCGCCAGCAGCTTGGAAGGGTCTGAAGCTTTCTTT. Translated, it gives CASSLEGSEAFF.